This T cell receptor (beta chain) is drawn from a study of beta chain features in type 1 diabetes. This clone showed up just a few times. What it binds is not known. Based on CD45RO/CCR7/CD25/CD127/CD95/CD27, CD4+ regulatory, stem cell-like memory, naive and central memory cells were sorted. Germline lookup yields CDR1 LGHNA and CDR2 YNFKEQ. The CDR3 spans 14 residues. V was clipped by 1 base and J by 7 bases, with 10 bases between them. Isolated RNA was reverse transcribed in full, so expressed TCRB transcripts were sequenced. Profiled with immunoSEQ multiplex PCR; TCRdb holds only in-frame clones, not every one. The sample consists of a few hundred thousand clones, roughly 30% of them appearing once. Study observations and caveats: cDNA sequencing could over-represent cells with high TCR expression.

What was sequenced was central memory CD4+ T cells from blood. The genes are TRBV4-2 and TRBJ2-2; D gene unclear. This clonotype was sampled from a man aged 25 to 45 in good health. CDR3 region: CASSQAPRDGELFF. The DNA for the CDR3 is TGTGCCAGCAGCCAAGCGCCCCGCGACGGGGAGCTGTTTTTT.